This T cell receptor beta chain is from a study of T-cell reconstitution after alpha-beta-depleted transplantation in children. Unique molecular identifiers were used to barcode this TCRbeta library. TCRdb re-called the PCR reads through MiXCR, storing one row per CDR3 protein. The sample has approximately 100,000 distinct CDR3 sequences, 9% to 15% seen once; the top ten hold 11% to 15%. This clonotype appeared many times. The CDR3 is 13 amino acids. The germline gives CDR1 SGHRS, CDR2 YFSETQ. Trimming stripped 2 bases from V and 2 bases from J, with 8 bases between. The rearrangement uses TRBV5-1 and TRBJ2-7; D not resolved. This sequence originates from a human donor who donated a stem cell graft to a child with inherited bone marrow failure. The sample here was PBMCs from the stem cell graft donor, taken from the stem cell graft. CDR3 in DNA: TGCGCCAGCAGCTTCGAGCCCACCTACGAGCAGTACTTC. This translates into CASSFEPTYEQYF. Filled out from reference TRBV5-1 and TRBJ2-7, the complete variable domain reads KAGVTQTPRYLIKTRGQQVTLSCSPISGHRSVSWYQQTPGQGLQFLFEYFSETQRNKGNFPGRFSGRQFSNSRSEMNVSTLELGDSALYLCASSFEPTYEQYFGPGTRLTVT.